This TCR beta chain was profiled in a study of kidney transplant recipient with SARS-CoV-2 infection. A single record per CDR3 protein comes from TCRdb applying MiXCR to the reads. Of 250,000 or so distinct CDR3 sequences in the sample, about 30% were seen once. This clonotype was detected many times. Germline loops: CDR1 SGHTA, CDR2 FQGNSA. This CDR3 comprises 14 residues. V was trimmed by 2 bases and J by 6 bases, leaving 11 bases between them. The material sequenced was a blood sample, taken at baseline and on day 111 from a kidney transplant recipient. The TCR was taken from a young adult male patient who had COVID-19 and was a kidney transplant recipient. These T cells may partly come from the graft donor. The chain joins TRBV7-2 to TRBJ1-5; D uncertain. CDR3 in DNA: TGTGCCAGCAGCTTAACCCCACCGGGTCAGCCCCAGCATTTT. It codes for CASSLTPPGQPQHF.